This T cell receptor beta chain was sequenced in a study of blood T cell repertoires in COVID-19. This clone came up once. Germline loops: CDR1 LNHDA, CDR2 SQIVND (reference sequence). V lost 9 bases to trimming and J lost 7 bases, with 15 bases between them. CDR3 length: 13 amino acids. Clones were sequenced by immunoSEQ multiplex PCR, and TCRdb holds only the in-frame ones, with some missing. The repertoire holds around 400,000 clones, with approximately 89% as singletons. This TCR came from a woman between 40 and 55 years old who had been exposed to COVID-19. V gene TRBV19 combines with J gene TRBJ1-4; a weak D match, TRBD1 (5 bases). The source material was PBMCs or T cells enriched from blood (not recorded which). The CDR3 DNA reads TGTGCCAGCCAACCCGGGCAGGGTGAAAAACTGTTTTTT. Residues: CASQPGQGEKLFF.